These 12 T cell receptor beta chains originate from one sample sequenced in a study of blood T cell repertoires in COVID-19. The table came from immunoSEQ multiplex PCR; TCRdb's copy has only in-frame clones and leaves some out. The sample lists approximately 280,000 clones, 85% occurring once. The sample was PBMCs or T cells enriched from blood (not recorded which). Source of these receptors: a woman aged 50 to 65 who had recovered from COVID-19.

The chain has TRBV6-5 and TRBJ2-7, with 8 bases identical to TRBD1. J was trimmed by 2 bases and V by 5 bases; bases with no gene match: 5. The CDR3 runs 14 residues. Germline CDR1 MNHEY, CDR2 SVGAGI. The CDR3 DNA sequence: TGTGCCAGCAGTCGGACAGGGAGGACCTACGAGCAGTACTTC. Amino acids: CASSRTGRTYEQYF.

The genes are TRBV3-1 (or the pseudogene TRBV3-2) and TRBJ2-7; no clear D gene. Germline V lookup: CDR1 LGHDT, CDR2 YNNKEL (reference sequence). The CDR3 has 14 amino acids. V gave up 2 bases and J gave up 8 bases, with 16 bases separating them. The CDR3 is CASSQSMSRKKQYF. Written as DNA, the CDR3 is TGTGCCAGCAGCCAATCTATGTCGCGGAAAAAGCAGTACTTC.

The table lists this clone with a count of one. The chain uses TRBV28 and TRBJ1-5; maybe TRBD1 (5 bases). V lost 7 bases to trimming and J lost 7 bases, with 11 bases between them. CDR1 MDHEN and CDR2 SYDVKM come from the germline V gene. This CDR3 region has 12 residues. CDR3 DNA sequence: TGTGCCAGCAACCAAGGGGAACAGCCCCAGCATTTT. The encoded protein is CASNQGEQPQHF. The entire variable domain, with the rest obtained from reference TRBV28 and TRBJ1-5, is as follows: DVKVTQSSRYLVKRTGEKVFLECVQDMDHENMFWYRQDPGLGLRLIYFSYDVKMKEKGDIPEGYSVSREKKERFSLILESASTNQTSMYLCASNQGEQPQHFGDGTRLSIL.

The chain combines TRBV3-1 (or the pseudogene TRBV3-2) with TRBJ2-1, with D possibly TRBD2 on 6 matching bases. Germline-derived CDR1 and CDR2 are LGHDT and YNNKEL (reference sequence). V shed 1 base and J shed 4 bases, with 14 bases lying between them. CDR3 length: 16 residues. CDR3 in DNA: TGTGCCAGCAGCCAAGGAGGCGGGGTACGATACAATGAGCAGTTCTTC. Translation gives CASSQGGGVRYNEQFF.

The J gene is TRBJ2-5, the V gene TRBV3-1 (or the pseudogene TRBV3-2), with a weak D call TRBD2 (5 bases). Germline V gene data show CDR1 as LGHDT and CDR2 as YNNKEL (reference sequence). V lost 2 bases and J 4 bases, leaving 11 bases between the germline ends. CDR3 length: 14 amino acids. The CDR3 region is CASSQNAGIETQYF. CDR3 sequence (DNA): TGTGCCAGCAGCCAAAATGCCGGGATAGAGACCCAGTACTTC.

The chain combines TRBV7-2 with TRBJ1-1; D is uncertain. In germline, CDR1 is SGHTA, CDR2 FQGNSA. The CDR3 extends over 15 amino acids. The V end lost 5 bases, the J end lost 0 bases, and 13 bases lay between the germline ends. The CDR3 sequence is CASSPTAVMNTEAFF. In nucleotides, the CDR3 is TGTGCCAGCAGCCCAACAGCCGTGATGAACACTGAAGCTTTCTTT.

This clone has a count of ten or more. The rearrangement links TRBV29-1 to TRBJ2-7, with D tentatively TRBD1 (5 bases). Trimming took off 4 bases at V and 5 bases at J, with 9 bases between the two ends. Per the germline V gene, CDR1 is SQVTM and CDR2 is ANQGSEA. The CDR3 extends over 11 amino acids. The DNA of the CDR3 is TGCAGCGTTGTTTGGGGCCACGAGCAGTACTTC. Protein sequence: CSVVWGHEQYF.

This chain connects TRBV6-5 to TRBJ2-7, with TRBD1 identical over 8 bases. The CDR3 contains 15 residues. From germline, CDR1 is MNHEY and CDR2 SVGAGI. The J segment lost 4 bases and the V segment lost 6 bases, leaving 11 bases of the junction unmatched. The chain's CDR3 is CASRPSGTGFYEQYF. CDR3 bases: TGTGCCAGCAGACCCTCCGGGACAGGTTTTTACGAGCAGTACTTC.

The chain uses TRBV2 and TRBJ2-2, with 7 bases identical to TRBD1. The germline V gene encodes CDR1 SNHLY and CDR2 FYNNEI. V lost 6 bases and J lost 4; bases outside the gene matches: 8. This CDR3 spans 15 amino acids. As DNA, the CDR3 is TGTGCCAGCAGAACCGGGACAGCCCTCACCGGGGAGCTGTTTTTT. It yields the protein CASRTGTALTGELFF.

The V gene is TRBV2, the J gene TRBJ1-6, with TRBD1 matching 8 bases. The germline CDR1 and CDR2 sequences are SNHLY and FYNNEI. The ends lost 6 bases at V and 5 bases at J; junction bases unmatched: 9. This CDR3 comprises 16 residues. The CDR3 loop is CASRTKQGVNNSPLHF. CDR3 nucleotides: TGTGCCAGCAGGACTAAACAGGGGGTGAATAATTCACCCCTCCACTTT.

The chain links TRBV5-1 to TRBJ1-2, with D perhaps matching TRBD1 (6 bases). V gave up 0 bases and J gave up 6 bases, with 12 bases separating them. The CDR3 is made up of 14 amino acids. Germline V lookup: CDR1 SGHRS, CDR2 YFSETQ. In DNA form, the CDR3 reads TGCGCCAGCAGCTTGGAACAGGGAGCGAATGGCTACACCTTC. It codes for CASSLEQGANGYTF.

The rearrangement uses TRBV29-1 and TRBJ2-2; 10 bases match TRBD1. CDR1 and CDR2 from the germline V gene are SQVTM and ANQGSEA. This CDR3 contains 14 residues. V dropped 0 bases and J dropped 5; count of bases not matched to a gene: 0. This CDR3 is CSVEEGQGTGELFF. The CDR3 DNA follows: TGCAGCGTTGAAGAGGGACAGGGGACCGGGGAGCTGTTTTTT.